Below are 22 T cell receptor beta chains sequenced from a single sample in a study of shared clonotypes between healthy human individuals. This table comes from immunoSEQ multiplex PCR, and its TCRdb copy is limited to in-frame clones, with some not included. This table has over a million clones, roughly 98% appearing once. Material: naive CD4+ T cells sorted from blood. Subset: CD45RA+ positively selected. These receptors were obtained from a man aged 30-40 years in good health.

In its sample, this clone was seen once. The chain has TRBV11-1 and TRBJ2-2; no reliable D call. Trimming pared 5 bases from V and 5 bases from J, leaving 9 bases between. The CDR3 contains 13 residues. CDR1 and CDR2 from the germline V gene are SGHAT and FQDESV (reference sequence). The CDR3 DNA reads TGTGCCAGCAGCGCCTTCCTTACCGGGGAGCTGTTTTTT. As protein: CASSAFLTGELFF. Together with reference TRBV11-1 and TRBJ2-2, the CDR3 gives the full variable domain: EAEVAQSPRYKITEKSQAVAFWCDPISGHATLYWYRQILGQGPELLVQFQDESVVDDSQLPKDRFSAERLKGVDSTLKIQPAELGDSAMYLCASSAFLTGELFFGEGSRLTVL.

This chain's CDR3 is CASTQTGSGNTIYF. CDR3 sequence (DNA): TGTGCCAGCACCCAGACCGGCTCTGGAAACACCATATATTTT. V is TRBV6-5 and J is TRBJ1-3; D call uncertain. This CDR3 comprises 14 residues. Germline CDR1 reads MNHEY; CDR2 reads SVGAGI. V lost 7 bases and J 0 bases, leaving 10 bases between the germline ends.

This sequence joins TRBV9 and TRBJ2-7, with 14 bases aligning to TRBD2. The germline gives CDR1 SGDLS, CDR2 YYNGEE. The CDR3 is made up of 17 amino acids. V lost 3 bases, J lost 4 bases, and 9 bases stayed unmatched. CDR3 region: CASSGSSGLAGGYEQYF. CDR3 sequence (DNA): TGTGCCAGCAGCGGATCTAGCGGACTAGCGGGAGGATACGAGCAGTACTTC.

Details on this clone: One end of the junction is discordant with germline, which a read error may explain. The rearrangement joins TRBV7-7 to TRBJ2-5, with 8 bases that match TRBD2. Germline V lookup: CDR1 SSHAT, CDR2 FNYEAQ (reference sequence). This CDR3 is 13 amino acids long. The CDR3 DNA is TGTGCTAGCAGCCTTAGCGGGAAAGAGACCCAGTACTTC. Amino acids: CASSLSGKETQYF.

J is TRBJ2-7 and V is TRBV5-1; 11 bases fit TRBD1. CDR1 is SGHRS and CDR2 is YFSETQ in the germline V gene. Unmatched junction bases numbered 5, after V lost 4 bases and J lost 5 bases. The CDR3 runs to 14 residues. This chain's CDR3 is CASSEGQGAHEQYF. In DNA, the CDR3 is TGCGCCAGCAGCGAAGGACAGGGGGCCCACGAGCAGTACTTC.

This chain joins TRBV28 and TRBJ2-7; 9 bases agree with TRBD2. Germline CDR1 and CDR2: MDHEN and SYDVKM. This CDR3 has 15 residues. Trimming cost V 6 bases and J 3 bases; bases outside gene matches: 9. The DNA for the CDR3 is TGTGCCAGCAGCTTGACGGGACTAGCCTACTACGAGCAGTACTTC. This translates into CASSLTGLAYYEQYF.

The V gene is TRBV28, the J gene TRBJ1-5; D unclear. V was trimmed by 4 bases and J by 2 bases, leaving 9 bases between them. The CDR3 is made up of 14 amino acids. In germline, CDR1 is MDHEN, CDR2 SYDVKM. The CDR3 here is CASSSGMGNQPQHF. The CDR3 nucleotides are TGTGCCAGCAGTTCTGGAATGGGCAATCAGCCCCAGCATTTT.

This rearrangement joins TRBV2 to TRBJ1-4; 12 nucleotides match TRBD1. CDR1 SNHLY and CDR2 FYNNEI come from the germline V gene. Losses at the gene ends were 8 bases for V and 6 bases for J; bases not matched to a gene: 7. The CDR3 consists of 15 residues. As DNA, the CDR3 is TGTGCCAGCCGTAGGGACAGGGGGCAGTATGAAAAACTGTTTTTT. It translates to CASRRDRGQYEKLFF.

The chain links TRBV18 to TRBJ2-7; D is uncertain. V was cut by 11 bases and J by 5 bases, with 13 bases left in between. The CDR3 has 11 amino acids. Germline V gives CDR1 KGHSH, CDR2 LQKENI. The CDR3 DNA follows: TGTGCCGGGCTGGGGTACGACGAGCAGTACTTC. Amino acids: CAGLGYDEQYF.

J is TRBJ2-2 and V is TRBV19; no definite D call. Trimming pared 3 bases from V and 7 bases from J, leaving 9 bases between. Germline loops: CDR1 LNHDA, CDR2 SQIVND (reference sequence). This CDR3 spans 13 amino acids. The CDR3 is CASSILGGGELFF. The CDR3 nucleotides are TGTGCCAGTAGTATTCTGGGTGGCGGGGAGCTGTTTTTT.

V gene TRBV7-9 combines with J gene TRBJ2-7; no reliable D call. Germline V gene data show CDR1 as SEHNR and CDR2 as FQNEAQ (reference sequence). With 2 bases removed from V and 0 bases from J, the gap between germline ends came to 11 bases. CDR3 size: 15 residues. This CDR3 reads CASSLLASSSYEQYF. In nucleotides, the CDR3 is TGTGCCAGCAGCTTATTGGCGTCGAGCTCCTACGAGCAGTACTTC.

V usage is TRBV6-1 and J usage is TRBJ2-1; D not certain. The CDR3 loop spans 15 amino acids. The V gene lost 6 bases and the J gene lost 0 bases, with 12 bases spanning the gap. Germline CDR1 is MNHNS and CDR2 is SASEGT. As DNA, the CDR3 is TGTGCCAGCAGAGGTGGAGTTAGCTCCTACAATGAGCAGTTCTTC. This codes for CASRGGVSSYNEQFF.

The chain carries TRBV5-1 and TRBJ2-7; tentative D call: TRBD1 (6 bases). The CDR3 spans 14 residues. Germline loops: CDR1 SGHRS, CDR2 YFSETQ. The germline V and J ends were trimmed by 3 bases and 3 bases, with 13 bases remaining between them. The CDR3 DNA reads as TGCGCCAGCAGCTCCTCGGGACAACTCTACGAGCAGTACTTC. Translated: CASSSSGQLYEQYF.

V gene TRBV28 combines with J gene TRBJ1-2; tentative D call: TRBD1 (5 bases). The CDR3 is 12 residues long. Looked up from germline, CDR1 is MDHEN and CDR2 is SYDVKM. The CDR3 sequence is CGGWSPNYGYTF. The CDR3 region has the DNA TGTGGGGGCTGGTCGCCTAACTATGGCTACACCTTC.

The DNA for the CDR3 is TGTGCCAGCAGCTCGAGGACAGGGAGTTTCCCCTACGAGCAGTACTTC. Residues: CASSSRTGSFPYEQYF. The chain has TRBV5-4 and TRBJ2-7; 8 bases agree with TRBD1. This CDR3 region has 16 residues. The V segment lost 3 bases and the J segment 2 bases; nucleotides outside the gene matches: 10. Germline V gene lookup returns CDR1 SGHNT and CDR2 YYREEE (reference sequence). Complete variable domain (other parts from reference TRBV5-4 and TRBJ2-7): ETGVTQSPTHLIKTRGQQVTLRCSSQSGHNTVSWYQQALGQGPQFIFQYYREEENGRGNFPPRFSGLQFPNYSSELNVNALELDDSALYLCASSSRTGSFPYEQYFGPGTRLTVT.

This clone was observed once. V gene TRBV27 combines with J gene TRBJ2-7; D ambiguous. V lost 4 bases and J lost 0, with 16 bases in between. The CDR3 has 16 amino acids. From germline, CDR1 is MNHEY and CDR2 SMNVEV (reference sequence). In nucleotides, the CDR3 is TGTGCCAGCAGTTCCCCCGGATCTTCTAGCTCCTACGAGCAGTACTTC. This codes for CASSSPGSSSSYEQYF.

On this clone itself: Within the sample, other DNA sequences also encode this same CDR3. CDR3 sequence (DNA): TGTGCCAGCTCACCTCTAGCGGGAGATGATACGCAGTATTTT. Protein: CASSPLAGDDTQYF. The rearrangement links TRBV18 to TRBJ2-3, with TRBD2 matching over 10 bases. The V and J ends lost 3 bases and 6 bases, in that order; junction bases with no gene match: 3. The CDR3 consists of 14 residues. Germline CDR1 is KGHSH and CDR2 is LQKENI. Full variable domain (remainder filled in from reference TRBV18 and TRBJ2-3): NAGVMQNPRHLVRRRGQEARLRCSPMKGHSHVYWYRQLPEEGLKFMVYLQKENIIDESGMPKERFSAEFPKEGPSILRIQQVVRGDSAAYFCASSPLAGDDTQYFGPGTRLTVL.

This sequence joins TRBV5-6 and TRBJ2-7; 7 nucleotides agree with TRBD1. J lost 7 bases, V lost 4 bases, and 14 bases had no gene match. There are 15 residues in the CDR3. CDR1 is SGHDT and CDR2 is YYEEEE in the germline V gene. CDR3 DNA sequence: TGTGCCAGCAGCCCAACGGGAAGGGGGCTCGGAGAGCAGTACTTC. Translated: CASSPTGRGLGEQYF. Drawing the rest from reference TRBV5-6 and TRBJ2-7, the complete variable domain is DAGVTQSPTHLIKTRGQQVTLRCSPKSGHDTVSWYQQALGQGPQFIFQYYEEEERQRGNFPDRFSGHQFPNYSSELNVNALLLGDSALYLCASSPTGRGLGEQYFGPGTRLTVT.

The V call is TRBV4-1, the J call TRBJ2-3; 9 bases are a match to TRBD1. J was trimmed by 6 bases and V by 4 bases; bases with no gene match: 8. In germline, CDR1 is MGHRA, CDR2 YSYEKL. The CDR3 is made up of 15 amino acids. The CDR3, as DNA: TGCGCCAGCAGCCCGACACAGGGGGCGGCGGATACGCAGTATTTT. Translation: CASSPTQGAADTQYF.

As to this clone: Other DNA sequences in this sample translate to the same CDR3. The V call is TRBV9, the J call TRBJ2-3, with D uncertain. Trimming left V 2 bases short and J 0 bases short, with 4 bases between. The CDR3 sequence is 13 residues long. Germline V CDR1 and CDR2: SGDLS, YYNGEE. CDR3 nucleotides: TGTGCCAGCAGCGTCGCAAGCACAGATACGCAGTATTTT. Residues: CASSVASTDTQYF.

The CDR3 protein is CATSRGLHYGYTF. In nucleotides, the CDR3 is TGTGCCACCAGCCGGGGACTGCACTATGGCTACACCTTC. The rearrangement links TRBV27 to TRBJ1-2; tentatively, D is TRBD1 (5 bases). Trimming pared 10 bases from V and 3 bases from J, leaving 15 bases between. Germline lookup yields CDR1 MNHEY and CDR2 SMNVEV (reference sequence). CDR3 length: 13 amino acids.

To note about this clone: At the DNA level, this CDR3 is encoded by other sequences in the same sample as well. J is TRBJ2-5 and V is TRBV5-1; D gene unclear. Germline CDR1 SGHRS, CDR2 YFSETQ. This CDR3 comprises 13 residues. The V end lost 0 bases, the J end lost 5 bases, and 8 bases lay between the germline ends. CDR3 in DNA: TGCGCCAGCAGCTTGGCCCCGGAGGAGACCCAGTACTTC. The encoded protein is CASSLAPEETQYF.